This entry lists 18 T cell receptor beta chains sequenced from one sample in a study of blood T cell repertoires in COVID-19. The protocol was immunoSEQ multiplex PCR, while the TCRdb copy is restricted to in-frame clones and leaves out a portion. This table holds 190,000 or so clones, about 88% found once. The sample taken for sequencing was peripheral blood. Source of these receptors: a woman between 25 and 40 years old with active or convalescent COVID-19.

This clone showed up just once. V usage is TRBV5-1 and J usage is TRBJ1-2; 7 nucleotides align to TRBD1. Per germline, CDR1 SGHRS and CDR2 YFSETQ. V shed 9 bases and J 3 bases; nucleotides not matched to a gene: 2. This CDR3 has 11 residues. The CDR3 bases are TGCGCCACGGGGACAGACTATGGCTACACCTTC. Protein product: CATGTDYGYTF. Drawing the rest from reference TRBV5-1 and TRBJ1-2, the complete variable domain is KAGVTQTPRYLIKTRGQQVTLSCSPISGHRSVSWYQQTPGQGLQFLFEYFSETQRNKGNFPGRFSGRQFSNSRSEMNVSTLELGDSALYLCATGTDYGYTFGSGTRLTVV.

The chain joins TRBV2 to TRBJ2-3; perhaps TRBD1 as D (6 bases). Looked up from germline, CDR1 is SNHLY and CDR2 is FYNNEI. The V end lost 6 bases, the J end lost 3 bases, and 13 bases lay between the germline ends. The CDR3 has 14 residues. The CDR3 protein is CASRTGSGTDTQYF. CDR3 sequence (DNA): TGTGCCAGCAGGACAGGTTCCGGGACAGATACGCAGTATTTT.

The V and J genes are TRBV2 and TRBJ1-5, with a weak D call TRBD1 (5 bases). Per germline, CDR1 SNHLY and CDR2 FYNNEI. V lost 3 bases, J lost 0 bases, and 12 bases lay in between. The CDR3 consists of 16 residues. The CDR3: CASSDQGLYSNQPQHF. Written as DNA, the CDR3 is TGTGCCAGCAGTGATCAGGGCCTCTATAGCAATCAGCCCCAGCATTTT. Filled out from reference TRBV2 and TRBJ1-5, the complete variable domain reads EPEVTQTPSHQVTQMGQEVILRCVPISNHLYFYWYRQILGQKVEFLVSFYNNEISEKSEIFDDQFSVERPDGSNFTLKIRSTKLEDSAMYFCASSDQGLYSNQPQHFGDGTRLSIL.

The rearrangement uses TRBV5-1 and TRBJ2-2; D possibly corresponds to TRBD2 (5 bases). V was shortened by 3 bases and J by 1 base, with 7 bases between the two germline ends. Germline CDR1 reads SGHRS; CDR2 reads YFSETQ. There are 14 residues in the CDR3. The CDR3 DNA is TGCGCCAGCAGCTCCCGGGAGAACACCGGGGAGCTGTTTTTT. It translates to CASSSRENTGELFF.

This chain connects TRBV4-1 to TRBJ1-1; unclear D gene. V gave up 4 bases and J gave up 6 bases, with 12 bases separating them. This CDR3 has 13 amino acids. Per the germline V gene, CDR1 is MGHRA and CDR2 is YSYEKL. CDR3 in amino acids: CASSPRGPSEAFF. CDR3 in DNA: TGCGCCAGCAGCCCCCGGGGTCCTTCTGAAGCTTTCTTT.

The chain joins TRBV11-3 to TRBJ2-2; TRBD2 agrees at 7 bases. CDR3 length equals 15 residues. V gave up 6 bases and J gave up 4 bases; unmatched junction bases: 8. Germline lookup yields CDR1 SGHNT and CDR2 YENEEA. The CDR3 sequence is CASRPDTGGTGELFF. CDR3 sequence (DNA): TGTGCCAGCAGACCCGATACGGGGGGCACCGGGGAGCTGTTTTTT.

This chain links TRBV27 with TRBJ2-7, with a possible D match to TRBD2 (6 bases). Trimming left V 5 bases short and J 6 bases short, with 20 bases between. Per the germline V gene, CDR1 is MNHEY and CDR2 is SMNVEV (reference sequence). This CDR3 region has 15 residues. In DNA, the CDR3 is TGTGCCAGCAGTACCACAGATCTGCGGGATTCCGAGCAGTACTTC. Translated: CASSTTDLRDSEQYF.

The J gene is TRBJ1-5, the V gene TRBV5-1; TRBD1 agrees at 7 bases. The trim removed 8 bases at V and 4 bases at J, leaving 9 bases unmatched. There are 14 residues in the CDR3. Germline-derived CDR1 and CDR2 are SGHRS and YFSETQ. The CDR3 DNA follows: TGCGCCAGTTCTACAGGGGCGACTAATCAGCCCCAGCATTTT. Amino acid sequence: CASSTGATNQPQHF.

V is TRBV7-2 and J is TRBJ2-7; 13 nucleotides align to TRBD2. In germline, CDR1 is SGHTA, CDR2 FQGNSA. J lost 3 bases, V lost 4 bases, and 3 bases had no gene match. This CDR3 contains 15 residues. Here the CDR3 DNA reads TGTGCCAGCAGCTCCGGACTAGCGGGAGTCTACGAGCAGTACTTC. Amino acids: CASSSGLAGVYEQYF.

The chain carries TRBV7-9 and TRBJ1-1; TRBD1 agrees at 9 bases. The CDR3 spans 14 residues. Germline assignment: CDR1 SEHNR and CDR2 FQNEAQ (reference sequence). With V trimmed by 7 bases and J by 3 bases, 6 bases remained unmatched. The CDR3 here is CASTITGGYTEAFF. CDR3 bases: TGTGCCAGCACCATTACAGGGGGCTACACTGAAGCTTTCTTT.

In DNA form, the CDR3 reads TGTGCCAGCAGTTACTCCCAGGGGGCATCGGGCTACACCTTC. As protein: CASSYSQGASGYTF. The rearrangement links TRBV6-5 to TRBJ1-2, with 8 bases lining up with TRBD1. Germline-derived CDR1 and CDR2 are MNHEY and SVGAGI. V shed 0 bases and J 8 bases; nucleotides not matched to a gene: 5. CDR3 length: 14 amino acids.

The chain uses TRBV15 and TRBJ1-1; D ambiguous. This CDR3 contains 13 residues. CDR1 and CDR2 (germline): LNHNV, YYDKDF (reference sequence). V was pared by 5 bases and J by 2 bases, with 9 bases between. The CDR3 DNA follows: TGTGCCACCAGCCAACAGAAAAACACTGAAGCTTTCTTT. Amino acids: CATSQQKNTEAFF.

Here the CDR3 reads CAWSVIGTGGNGYTF. For the CDR3, the DNA is TGTGCCTGGAGTGTAATCGGGACAGGGGGCAATGGCTACACCTTC. The chain links TRBV30 to TRBJ1-2; 12 nucleotides align to TRBD1. This CDR3 contains 15 residues. CDR1 is GTSNPN, CDR2 SVGIG, per germline (reference sequence). The trim removed 0 bases at V and 6 bases at J, leaving 5 bases unmatched.

The V gene is TRBV9, the J gene TRBJ1-5; D perhaps matches TRBD1 (5 bases). The CDR3 runs 13 residues. Between the trimmed V and J ends, which lost 7 bases and 7 bases, there was a span of 15 bases. Germline CDR1 SGDLS, CDR2 YYNGEE. Here the CDR3 DNA reads TGTGCCAGCTCGGGTCAGGGTGGCCAGCCCCAGCATTTT. It specifies CASSGQGGQPQHF.

This clone occurred once. This rearrangement joins TRBV12-5 to TRBJ2-3; TRBD2 is a possible D gene (5 bases). The CDR3 consists of 16 residues. Germline CDR1 LGHNT, CDR2 FRNRAP. The germline V and J ends were trimmed by 4 bases and 2 bases, with 16 bases remaining between them. The CDR3 spells CASGSGSGPYTDTQYF. CDR3 nucleotide sequence: TGTGCTAGTGGTTCGGGATCTGGGCCCTACACAGATACGCAGTATTTT.

This clone showed up just once. The rearrangement links TRBV28 to TRBJ1-1; 7 nucleotides match TRBD1. This CDR3 spans 12 amino acids. CDR1 is MDHEN and CDR2 is SYDVKM in the germline V gene. The ends lost 8 bases at V and 2 bases at J; junction bases unmatched: 2. The CDR3 DNA reads as TGTGCCAGCGGGACAGCTAACACTGAAGCTTTCTTT. It specifies CASGTANTEAFF.

The chain recombines TRBV6-1 with TRBJ2-1; tentative D call: TRBD2 (6 bases). Trimming took off 4 bases at V and 8 bases at J, with 24 bases between the two ends. The V gene's germline CDR1 is MNHNS and CDR2 SASEGT. The CDR3 has 17 residues. The CDR3 DNA is TGTGCCAGCAGTGTATATAGGAGGGCGGGCGGCCCCCATGAGCAGTTCTTC. Protein sequence: CASSVYRRAGGPHEQFF.

The chain couples TRBV7-2 to TRBJ1-5; 8 nucleotides match TRBD1. The CDR3 is made up of 15 amino acids. V dropped 1 base and J dropped 5; count of bases not matched to a gene: 4. Germline loops: CDR1 SGHTA, CDR2 FQGNSA. The CDR3 here is CASSLGQGSYQPQHF. Written as DNA, the CDR3 is TGTGCCAGCAGCTTAGGACAGGGGTCCTATCAGCCCCAGCATTTT.